The rows below give T cell receptor beta chains drawn from one sample of a study of cytomegalovirus exposure and HLA in healthy donors. TCRdb keeps only in-frame clones here, not all; method: immunoSEQ multiplex PCR. The sample contains tens of thousands of clones, roughly four fifths of which appear only once. Sequencing was performed on PBMCs. These receptors all stem from a woman aged 25 to 39 in good health and CMV-seropositive. CDR3s include the opening cysteine and the closing phenylalanine or tryptophan. Fields, in order: clone size, V gene, CDR3 length, J gene, D gene, CDR3 protein, CDR3 DNA. The D gene is left open where the match is weak. Size is stated for part of the rows, as once, few or many counts, or as a class when the clone is expanded.

>once|TRBV6-5|15|TRBJ2-1|TRBD2
CASGTSGTSYNEQFF
TGTGCCAGTGGGACTAGCGGGACGTCCTACAATGAGCAGTTCTTC
>once|TRBV28|16|TRBJ1-5|.
CASSLGGVISNQPQHF
TGTGCCAGCAGTTTAGGGGGGGTTATTAGCAATCAGCCCCAGCATTTT
>once|TRBV18|18|TRBJ1-3|TRBD1
CASSLTGGSGMAGNTIYF
TGTGCCAGCTCTCTAACAGGGGGCTCCGGGATGGCTGGAAACACCATATATTTT
>.|TRBV7-9|16|TRBJ1-2|.
CASSPYETIVNYGYTF
TGTGCCAGCAGCCCATACGAGACTATAGTTAACTATGGCTACACCTTC
>.|TRBV27|14|TRBJ2-7|.
CASSAGPPLREQYF
TGTGCCAGCAGTGCGGGCCCCCCTCTACGCGAGCAGTACTTC
>.|TRBV28|12|TRBJ2-5|TRBD1
CAAQGLAETQYF
TGTGCCGCACAGGGGTTGGCAGAGACTCAGTACTTC
>medium-sized|TRBV2|14|TRBJ1-6|.
CASTGSSYNSPLHF
TGTGCCAGCACCGGGAGCTCCTATAATTCACCCCTCCACTTT
>.|TRBV2|15|TRBJ1-2|.
CASSEADGTGYGYTF
TGTGCCAGCAGTGAAGCGGATGGCACAGGCTATGGCTACACCTTC
>.|TRBV19|18|TRBJ1-4|TRBD1
CASSSVGQGFSTNEKLFF
TGTGCCAGTAGTTCCGTTGGACAGGGGTTTTCAACTAATGAAAAACTGTTTTTT
>.|TRBV5-1|16|TRBJ2-3|.
CASSLAQQGGTDTQYF
TGCGCCAGCAGCTTGGCCCAACAGGGTGGTACAGATACGCAGTATTTT
>once|TRBV9|15|TRBJ1-1|.
CASSVVGGEGTEAFF
TGTGCCAGCAGCGTAGTGGGAGGGGAAGGCACTGAAGCTTTCTTT
>.|TRBV19|16|TRBJ2-3|.
CASSIGGSVGTDTQYF
TGTGCCAGTAGTATAGGGGGCTCGGTGGGCACAGATACGCAGTATTTT
>.|TRBV19|17|TRBJ2-2|.
CASSADGQGDNTGELFF
TGTGCCAGTAGCGCAGACGGGCAGGGCGACAACACCGGGGAGCTGTTTTTT
>.|TRBV5-4|15|TRBJ1-2|TRBD1
CASSWLTGKNYGYTF
TGTGCCAGCAGCTGGTTGACAGGGAAGAACTATGGCTACACCTTC
>.|TRBV4-1|15|TRBJ2-1|TRBD2
CASSYLGLAGGEQFF
TGCGCCAGCAGCTACCTCGGACTAGCGGGAGGTGAGCAGTTCTTC
>.|TRBV5-6|16|TRBJ2-7|TRBD2
CASSWRAGVSSYEQYF
TGTGCCAGCAGCTGGAGGGCGGGGGTAAGCTCCTACGAGCAGTACTTC
>once|TRBV27|13|TRBJ1-2|TRBD1
CASSFGQGDGYTF
TGTGCCAGCAGTTTCGGCCAGGGGGACGGCTACACCTTC
>.|TRBV7-3|14|TRBJ1-1|.
CASSLGQGHTEAFF
TGTGCCAGCAGCTTAGGCCAGGGGCACACTGAAGCTTTCTTT
>.|TRBV4-2|15|TRBJ1-2|.
CASSQGTGQGYGYTF
TGTGCCAGCAGCCAAGGTACAGGGCAGGGGTATGGCTACACCTTC
>.|TRBV27|16|TRBJ2-1|TRBD2
CASSLSGTSGGLGQFF
TGTGCCAGCAGTTTATCCGGGACTAGCGGGGGTCTTGGGCAGTTCTTC
>.|TRBV4-1|15|TRBJ2-7|TRBD2
CASSQGLAGVREQYF
TGCGCCAGCAGCCAAGGACTAGCGGGAGTACGGGAGCAGTACTTC
>.|TRBV5-1|13|TRBJ1-2|TRBD1
CASSNTGTDGYTF
TGCGCCAGCAGCAATACCGGGACAGATGGCTACACCTTC
>.|TRBV7-8|15|TRBJ1-1|TRBD1
CASSLTGGRDTEAFF
TGTGCCAGCAGCTTAACAGGGGGCAGGGACACTGAAGCTTTCTTT
>.|TRBV10-1|14|TRBJ1-2|TRBD1
CASSDRRTGDGYTF
TGCGCCAGCAGTGATCGACGGACAGGAGATGGCTACACCTTC
>.|TRBV28|12|TRBJ1-2|.
CAIFSQSSGYTF
TGTGCCATCTTTAGCCAAAGCAGCGGCTACACCTTC
>few|TRBV5-4|16|TRBJ2-1|TRBD2
CASSFYLAGVSNEQFF
TGTGCCAGCAGCTTCTATCTAGCGGGAGTTAGCAATGAGCAGTTCTTC
>once|TRBV11-2|16|TRBJ2-3|TRBD2
CASSLLAGATTDTQYF
TGTGCCAGCAGCCTACTAGCGGGGGCGACCACAGATACGCAGTATTTT
>few|TRBV2|11|TRBJ2-7|TRBD1
CASTQGNEQYF
TGTGCCAGCACACAGGGGAACGAGCAGTACTTC
>few|TRBV4-1|14|TRBJ1-6|.
CASSPHLENSPLHF
TGCGCCAGCAGCCCTCACCTTGAGAATTCACCCCTCCACTTT
>.|TRBV9|15|TRBJ2-2|TRBD2
CASSVTAGVAGELFF
TGTGCCAGCAGCGTAACCGCGGGAGTGGCCGGGGAGCTGTTTTTT
>.|TRBV11-3|16|TRBJ1-2|.
CASSLVARSDSDGYTF
TGTGCCAGCAGCTTAGTGGCTCGCTCCGACTCCGATGGCTACACCTTC
>.|TRBV18|12|TRBJ2-7|.
CASSAVRAEQYF
TGTGCCAGCTCGGCAGTGAGGGCCGAGCAGTACTTC
>.|TRBV7-2|13|TRBJ2-2|TRBD2
CASSLARGGGLFF
TGTGCCAGCAGCTTAGCGAGGGGCGGGGGGCTGTTTTTT
>.|TRBV5-1|16|TRBJ2-1|TRBD1
CASSPGQGGFYNEQFF
TGCGCCAGCAGCCCTGGACAGGGAGGATTCTACAATGAGCAGTTCTTC
>.|TRBV6-5|15|TRBJ1-5|.
CASHKGGLGNQPQHF
TGTGCCAGCCACAAAGGAGGGTTGGGCAATCAGCCCCAGCATTTT
>.|TRBV19|12|TRBJ1-1|.
CASSIGETEAFF
TGTGCCAGTAGTATCGGGGAAACTGAAGCTTTCTTT
>.|TRBV6-5|11|TRBJ2-3|.
CASSSADTQYF
TGTGCCAGCAGTTCAGCAGATACGCAGTATTTT
>once|TRBV19|11|TRBJ1-2|.
CASSIGVGYTF
TGTGCCAGTAGTATAGGAGTTGGCTACACCTTC
>.|TRBV6-6|16|TRBJ2-5|TRBD2
CASSGTSGGQGETQYF
TGTGCCAGCAGCGGGACTAGCGGGGGGCAGGGGGAGACCCAGTACTTC
>.|TRBV9|16|TRBJ2-2|TRBD2
CASSVVGGRDTGELFF
TGTGCCAGCAGCGTAGTTGGCGGGAGGGACACCGGGGAGCTGTTTTTT
>.|TRBV2|12|TRBJ2-3|.
CASSPFPDTQYF
TGTGCCAGCAGCCCTTTCCCAGATACGCAGTATTTT